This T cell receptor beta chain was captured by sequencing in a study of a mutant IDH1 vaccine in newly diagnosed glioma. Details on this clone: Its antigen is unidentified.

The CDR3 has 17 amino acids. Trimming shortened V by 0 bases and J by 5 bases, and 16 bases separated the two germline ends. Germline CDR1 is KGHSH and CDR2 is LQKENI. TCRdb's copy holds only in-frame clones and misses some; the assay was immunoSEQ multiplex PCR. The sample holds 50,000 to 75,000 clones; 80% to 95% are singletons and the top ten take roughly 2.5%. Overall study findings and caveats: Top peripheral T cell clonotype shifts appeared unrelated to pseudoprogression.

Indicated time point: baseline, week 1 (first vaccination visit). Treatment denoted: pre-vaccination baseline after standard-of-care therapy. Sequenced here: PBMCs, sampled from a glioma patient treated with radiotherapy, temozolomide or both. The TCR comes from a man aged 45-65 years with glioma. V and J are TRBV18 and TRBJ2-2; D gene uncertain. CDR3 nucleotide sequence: TGTGCCAGCTCACCACCTAACTCTGCTTTGGTAACCGGGGAGCTGTTTTTT. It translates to CASSPPNSALVTGELFF.